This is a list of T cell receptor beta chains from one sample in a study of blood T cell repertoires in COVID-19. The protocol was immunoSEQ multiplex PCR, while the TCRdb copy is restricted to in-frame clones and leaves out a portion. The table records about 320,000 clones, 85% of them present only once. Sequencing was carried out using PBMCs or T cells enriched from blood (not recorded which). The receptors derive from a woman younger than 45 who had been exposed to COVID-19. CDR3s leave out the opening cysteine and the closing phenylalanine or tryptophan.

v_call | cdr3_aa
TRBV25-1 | ASSAPGLAGRETQY
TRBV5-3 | ARSPTRGLHEKLF
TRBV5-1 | ASSPQGSGANVLT
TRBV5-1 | ASSLVVAGSGNTIY
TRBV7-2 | ASSRIVLDTQY
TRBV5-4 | ATEKLAGEETQY
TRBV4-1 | ASSPLGTLYEQY
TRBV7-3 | ASSRDSSNSPLH
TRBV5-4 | ASSLGGGAYNEQF
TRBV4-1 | ASSQETVNYGYT